The 27 T cell receptor beta chains below come from one sample, sequenced in a study of blood T cell repertoires in COVID-19. Assay: immunoSEQ multiplex PCR; the TCRdb copy retains only in-frame clones and omits some. The data show over 250,000 clones, with roughly 86% seen just once and over 2.5% held by the top ten. What was sequenced was PBMCs or T cells enriched from blood (not recorded which). The source of these receptors is a woman between 18 and 29 years old who had recovered from COVID-19.

The chain carries TRBV4-2 and TRBJ2-7, with D tentatively TRBD1 (6 bases). CDR3 size: 15 residues. Trimming pared 1 base from V and 0 bases from J, leaving 10 bases between. Germline lookup yields CDR1 LGHNA and CDR2 YNFKEQ. The CDR3 region is CASSQADSGSYEQYF. As DNA, the CDR3 is TGTGCCAGCAGCCAAGCGGACAGCGGCTCCTACGAGCAGTACTTC.

The V and J genes are TRBV19 and TRBJ2-1; D uncertain. Trimming removed 1 base from V and 9 bases from J, with 13 bases in between. The CDR3 has 14 amino acids. CDR1 and CDR2 from the germline V gene are LNHDA and SQIVND (reference sequence). The CDR3 nucleotides read TGTGCCAGTAGTATAGCCCTCCAGTGGCCTGAGCAGTTCTTC. It yields the protein CASSIALQWPEQFF. The full variable domain, completed using reference TRBV19 and TRBJ2-1, is DGGITQSPKYLFRKEGQNVTLSCEQNLNHDAMYWYRQDPGQGLRLIYYSQIVNDFQKGDIAEGYSVSREKKESFPLTVTSAQKNPTAFYLCASSIALQWPEQFFGPGTRLTVL.

The chain joins TRBV7-6 to TRBJ2-1, with 10 bases lining up with TRBD1. Germline CDR1 is SGHVS and CDR2 is FNYEAQ. The ends lost 5 bases at V and 7 bases at J; junction bases unmatched: 11. CDR3 length equals 16 residues. The CDR3, as DNA: TGTGCCAGCAGCCGAGCCCTTGACAGGGGGCGAAATGAGCAGTTCTTC. It is translated as CASSRALDRGRNEQFF.

This clone was seen only once. The chain carries TRBV2 and TRBJ2-7, with TRBD2 as a possible D gene (6 bases). V gave up 3 bases and J gave up 4 bases, with 7 bases separating them. Germline-derived CDR1 and CDR2 are SNHLY and FYNNEI. This CDR3 is 12 amino acids long. In DNA, the CDR3 is TGTGCCAGCAGTGAGGCGGGGTACGAGCAGTACTTC. Protein: CASSEAGYEQYF. The whole variable domain, filled in from reference TRBV2 and TRBJ2-7, reads EPEVTQTPSHQVTQMGQEVILRCVPISNHLYFYWYRQILGQKVEFLVSFYNNEISEKSEIFDDQFSVERPDGSNFTLKIRSTKLEDSAMYFCASSEAGYEQYFGPGTRLTVT.

The V and J genes are TRBV10-2 and TRBJ1-1; TRBD1 matches at 7 bases. Germline values: CDR1 WSHSY, CDR2 SAAADI. The junction had 5 bases not matched to a gene; V was cut back by 2 bases and J by 5 bases. The CDR3 consists of 14 residues. This CDR3 reads CASSERTGRTEAFF. The DNA for the CDR3 is TGCGCCAGCAGTGAGCGGACAGGACGGACTGAAGCTTTCTTT.

The chain's CDR3 is CASRAPTEAFF. The CDR3 DNA is TGTGCCAGCAGGGCACCCACTGAAGCTTTCTTT. This chain joins TRBV6-5 and TRBJ1-1; no definite D call. Between the trimmed V and J ends, which lost 6 bases and 4 bases, there was a span of 6 bases. In germline, CDR1 is MNHEY, CDR2 SVGAGI. This CDR3 spans 11 amino acids.

The chain is built from TRBV28 and TRBJ2-7; 12 bases fit TRBD2. From germline, CDR1 is MDHEN and CDR2 SYDVKM. The CDR3 sequence is 19 residues long. J lost 4 bases, V lost 4 bases, and 17 bases had no gene match. CDR3 bases: TGTGCCAGCAGTTACCATCAGGCTAGCGGGAGGGCCGGGAGGTACGAGCAGTACTTC. Amino acids: CASSYHQASGRAGRYEQYF.

This clone was picked up one time. The J gene is TRBJ1-1, the V gene TRBV30, with D maybe TRBD1 (6 bases). Germline-derived CDR1 and CDR2 are GTSNPN and SVGIG (reference sequence). With 3 bases removed from V and 1 base from J, the gap between germline ends came to 21 bases. The CDR3 runs to 17 residues. In nucleotides, the CDR3 is TGTGCCTGGAGGGAGTTACAGGGTTCGGTGGAGAACACTGAAGCTTTCTTT. Amino acid sequence: CAWRELQGSVENTEAFF.

This clone showed up just a few times. The CDR3 is CASSLSQGWGDEQYF. The CDR3, as DNA: TGTGCCAGCAGCTTATCCCAGGGTTGGGGCGACGAGCAGTACTTC. This chain uses TRBV7-9 with TRBJ2-7, with a weak D call TRBD1 (5 bases). Trimming took off 2 bases at V and 5 bases at J, with 16 bases between the two ends. The germline V gene encodes CDR1 SEHNR and CDR2 FQNEAQ (reference sequence). This CDR3 is built from 15 residues.

The CDR3, as DNA: TGTGCCAGTAGTATCCAGCGAAAAAGCTCTGGAAACACCATATATTTT. It yields the protein CASSIQRKSSGNTIYF. The V gene is TRBV19, the J gene TRBJ1-3, with D unclear. The length of the CDR3 is 16 residues. Trimming shortened V by 3 bases and J by 0 bases, and 12 bases separated the two germline ends. The germline gives CDR1 LNHDA, CDR2 SQIVND (reference sequence).

The chain has TRBV4-1 and TRBJ1-1, with TRBD1 matching 8 bases. The CDR3 is 16 amino acids. Germline V lookup: CDR1 MGHRA, CDR2 YSYEKL. J was trimmed by 4 bases and V by 0 bases; bases with no gene match: 7. CDR3 bases: TGCGCCAGCAGCCAAGATGGGGGGACAGGATTCACTGAAGCTTTCTTT. Its translation is CASSQDGGTGFTEAFF.

J is TRBJ2-2 and V is TRBV9, with 7 bases aligning to TRBD2. V gave up 4 bases and J gave up 4 bases; unmatched junction bases: 7. From germline, CDR1 is SGDLS and CDR2 YYNGEE. The CDR3 is made up of 15 amino acids. CDR3 sequence reads: CASSSSGGGTGELFF. CDR3 DNA: TGTGCCAGCAGCTCATCGGGAGGCGGCACCGGGGAGCTGTTTTTT.

This clone was observed once. This chain connects TRBV11-2 to TRBJ2-6; TRBD2 is a possible D gene (6 bases). This CDR3 is 17 amino acids long. Between the trimmed V and J ends, which lost 4 bases and 0 bases, there was a span of 13 bases. The germline V gene has CDR1 SGHAT and CDR2 FQNNGV. The CDR3 DNA reads as TGTGCCAGCAGCTCTCGGGGAGGCGCCTCTGGGGCCAACGTCCTGACTTTC. Protein: CASSSRGGASGANVLTF.

CDR3 sequence: CASSLGRTNTEAFF. CDR3 bases: TGTGCCAGCAGCTTAGGGAGGACGAACACTGAAGCTTTCTTT. The chain recombines TRBV7-2 with TRBJ1-1; D gene ambiguous. CDR1 is SGHTA, CDR2 FQGNSA, per germline. The CDR3 runs to 14 residues. V gave up 1 base and J gave up 1 base, with 7 bases separating them.

The J gene is TRBJ1-1, the V gene TRBV5-1; D is uncertain. The CDR3 is 13 amino acids. Germline CDR1 SGHRS, CDR2 YFSETQ. V shed 0 bases and J shed 4 bases, with 7 bases lying between them. The CDR3 reads CASSLVGSTEAFF. In DNA form, the CDR3 reads TGCGCCAGCAGCTTGGTAGGGAGCACTGAAGCTTTCTTT.

V gene TRBV25-1 combines with J gene TRBJ1-4; D is ambiguous. Trimming cost V 3 bases and J 3 bases, with 11 bases left between them. Germline V gene lookup returns CDR1 MGHDK and CDR2 SYGVNS. The CDR3 runs 15 residues. Written as DNA, the CDR3 is TGTGCCAGCAGTGACGTTCACGCGGCTAATGAAAAACTGTTTTTT. It yields the protein CASSDVHAANEKLFF.

This sequence joins TRBV3-1 (or the pseudogene TRBV3-2) and TRBJ2-2, with 7 nucleotides matching TRBD1. The V gene end was trimmed by 1 base and the J gene end by 8 bases; junction bases not matched to a gene: 13. This CDR3 comprises 17 residues. CDR1 and CDR2 from the germline V gene are LGHDT and YNNKEL (reference sequence). The DNA of the CDR3 is TGTGCCAGCAGCCAAGCTTACAACAGGGGTCGGTCGGGGGAGCTGTTTTTT. Protein: CASSQAYNRGRSGELFF.

This clone came up a few times. This chain joins TRBV6-1 and TRBJ2-7; no reliable D call. From germline, CDR1 is MNHNS and CDR2 SASEGT. This CDR3 contains 14 residues. V was clipped by 3 bases and J by 4 bases, with 13 bases between them. The CDR3 nucleotides read TGTGCCAGCAGTGACAACCCAGAAGTTTACGAGCAGTACTTC. Translating it yields CASSDNPEVYEQYF.

This chain joins TRBV10-3 and TRBJ2-5, with D possibly matching TRBD2 (5 bases). The CDR3 spans 15 residues. V lost 1 base, J lost 5 bases, and 14 bases lay in between. CDR1 and CDR2 from the germline V gene are ENHRY and SYGVKD. CDR3 DNA sequence: TGTGCCATCAGTGAGTTATTAGCGAAGGAGGAGACCCAGTACTTC. Protein sequence: CAISELLAKEETQYF.

The V call is TRBV3-1 (or the pseudogene TRBV3-2), the J call TRBJ1-1, with a weak D call TRBD1 (5 bases). CDR1 and CDR2 (germline): LGHDT, YNNKEL (reference sequence). The V end was cut by 4 bases, the J end by 7 bases, with 19 bases between. The CDR3 has 15 amino acids. The CDR3 loop reads CASSPYLGLDGEAFF. The CDR3 coding sequence is TGTGCCAGCAGCCCTTACTTGGGGCTTGACGGTGAAGCTTTCTTT.

This chain joins TRBV28 and TRBJ1-2, with unresolved D. CDR1 and CDR2 (germline): MDHEN, SYDVKM. The ends were cut back, 5 bases at V and 5 bases at J, with 9 bases in the middle. The CDR3 sequence is 12 residues long. The CDR3 DNA is TGTGCCAGCAGTACCACTCGTTATGGCTACACCTTC. Translation: CASSTTRYGYTF.

The CDR3 bases are TGTGCCAGCAGCTTACCAGGCACAATGAGCAGTGAGCAGTTCTTC. It encodes CASSLPGTMSSEQFF. The chain is built from TRBV7-2 and TRBJ2-1; D gene ambiguous. Germline lookup yields CDR1 SGHTA and CDR2 FQGNSA. This CDR3 has 15 residues. The V and J ends lost 2 bases and 9 bases respectively, with 17 bases between them.

The V gene is TRBV10-2, the J gene TRBJ2-7, with 9 bases fitting TRBD2. The V segment lost 2 bases and the J segment 2 bases; nucleotides outside the gene matches: 4. CDR1 and CDR2 from the germline V gene are WSHSY and SAAADI. There are 15 residues in the CDR3. This CDR3 reads CASSETSGYAYEQYF. The CDR3 bases are TGCGCCAGCAGTGAGACTAGCGGGTACGCCTACGAGCAGTACTTC.

The V and J genes are TRBV5-1 and TRBJ2-5, with D possibly matching TRBD2 (6 bases). V dropped 2 bases and J dropped 4 bases, with 15 bases sitting between them. Germline assignment: CDR1 SGHRS and CDR2 YFSETQ. This CDR3 spans 15 amino acids. DNA of the CDR3: TGCGCCAGCAGCTTTACAGCGGAGGGGCGAGAGACCCAGTACTTC. Amino acids: CASSFTAEGRETQYF.

The gene calls are TRBV30 and TRBJ2-5; D is unclear. Trimming shortened V by 3 bases and J by 2 bases, and 4 bases separated the two germline ends. The CDR3 contains 11 residues. Germline CDR1 GTSNPN, CDR2 SVGIG (reference sequence). In DNA form, the CDR3 reads TGTGCCTGGAGCACACAAGAGACCCAGTACTTC. This sequence encodes CAWSTQETQYF.

This clone appeared once. The chain couples TRBV6-5 to TRBJ2-3; the match to TRBD2 covers 7 bases. Germline V lookup: CDR1 MNHEY, CDR2 SVGAGI. V lost 8 bases and J lost 4; bases outside the gene matches: 9. The length of the CDR3 is 14 residues. CDR3 DNA sequence: TGTGCCAGCGCCCCGGGCGGGAGCTCAGATACGCAGTATTTT. Its protein product is CASAPGGSSDTQYF.

This clone was observed a handful of times. The rearrangement links TRBV4-3 to TRBJ1-2, with TRBD1 matching 10 bases. V dropped 1 base and J dropped 7; count of bases not matched to a gene: 9. The CDR3 is made up of 16 amino acids. Germline CDR1 and CDR2: LGHNA and YSLEER. CDR3 DNA sequence: TGCGCCAGCAGCCAAGGGACAGGGACAGGGGACGGTGGCTACACCTTC. Residues: CASSQGTGTGDGGYTF.